One and the same sample provided the 25 T cell receptor beta chains below, sequenced in a study of cytomegalovirus exposure and HLA in healthy donors. Use of 60 Vbeta and 13 Jbeta primers characterized the PCR. This table comes from immunoSEQ multiplex PCR, and its TCRdb copy is limited to in-frame clones, with some not included. The table lists roughly 130,000 clones, more than 80% of them singletons. Sequenced material: PBMCs. The receptors were sampled from a man in his forties or fifties in good health and CMV-seronegative.

The chain employs TRBV6-1 and TRBJ1-5; a possible D gene is TRBD1 (5 bases). CDR1 is MNHNS and CDR2 is SASEGT in the germline V gene. This CDR3 is built from 14 residues. Trimming took 5 bases from V and 4 from J, leaving 12 bases between them. The DNA of the CDR3 is TGTGCCAGCAGTCCTTCAGGGACTAATCAGCCCCAGCATTTT. Translated: CASSPSGTNQPQHF.

The CDR3 protein is CASSHYRGPGEQYF. CDR3 DNA: TGTGCCAGCAGCCATTACAGGGGACCGGGTGAGCAGTACTTC. The J gene is TRBJ2-7, the V gene TRBV11-1, with 7 bases identical to TRBD1. CDR3 length: 14 amino acids. CDR1 and CDR2 from the germline V gene are SGHAT and FQDESV (reference sequence). After removal of 5 bases from V and 7 bases from J, the junction contained 11 bases not matched to a gene.

The chain combines TRBV5-1 with TRBJ2-2, with 9 bases identical to TRBD1. Germline CDR1 reads SGHRS; CDR2 reads YFSETQ. With 0 bases clipped from V and 8 bases from J, the junction kept 8 bases outside the gene matches. The CDR3 is 16 residues long. CDR3 amino acids: CASSLATGGATGELFF. The CDR3 nucleotides read TGCGCCAGCAGCTTGGCCACAGGGGGCGCGACTGGGGAGCTGTTTTTT.

Only a few counts were recorded for this clone. CDR3 region: CASNKQGGTGELFF. CDR3 nucleotide sequence: TGTGCCAGTAATAAGCAGGGAGGAACCGGGGAGCTGTTTTTT. This chain uses TRBV19 with TRBJ2-2; D possibly corresponds to TRBD2 (6 bases). Germline V gene sequence: CDR1 LNHDA, CDR2 SQIVND (reference sequence). CDR3 length: 14 amino acids. V dropped 7 bases and J dropped 5 bases, with 14 bases sitting between them.

V usage is TRBV27 and J usage is TRBJ2-3; 12 nucleotides line up with TRBD1. With V trimmed by 5 bases and J by 7 bases, 4 bases remained unmatched. The germline gives CDR1 MNHEY, CDR2 SMNVEV (reference sequence). There are 14 residues in the CDR3. CDR3 DNA: TGTGCCAGCAGTATGGGACAGGGGGCAAATACGCAGTATTTT. This sequence encodes CASSMGQGANTQYF.

The chain recombines TRBV27 with TRBJ2-1; TRBD2 aligns across 7 bases. This CDR3 spans 13 amino acids. Unmatched junction bases numbered 4, after V lost 5 bases and J lost 6 bases. The germline gives CDR1 MNHEY, CDR2 SMNVEV (reference sequence). For the CDR3, the DNA is TGTGCCAGCAGTATTCTAGCGGCCAATGAGCAGTTCTTC. This codes for CASSILAANEQFF.

The chain links TRBV5-1 to TRBJ2-7; no clear D. Germline lookup yields CDR1 SGHRS and CDR2 YFSETQ. The CDR3 totals 13 residues. V lost 1 base to trimming and J lost 6 bases, with 11 bases between them. The CDR3 bases are TGCGCCAGCAGCTTGCCCCCCCGTTCCGAGCAGTACTTC. Amino acids: CASSLPPRSEQYF.

The J gene is TRBJ2-7, the V gene TRBV5-1; D call uncertain. This CDR3 has 14 amino acids. Germline-derived CDR1 and CDR2 are SGHRS and YFSETQ. Trimming left V 4 bases short and J 0 bases short, with 11 bases between. The CDR3 is CASSPYINSYEQYF. The CDR3 coding sequence is TGCGCCAGCAGCCCTTACATAAACTCCTACGAGCAGTACTTC. Full variable domain (outside the CDR3, taken from reference TRBV5-1 and TRBJ2-7): KAGVTQTPRYLIKTRGQQVTLSCSPISGHRSVSWYQQTPGQGLQFLFEYFSETQRNKGNFPGRFSGRQFSNSRSEMNVSTLELGDSALYLCASSPYINSYEQYFGPGTRLTVT.

The rearrangement uses TRBV28 and TRBJ2-2; TRBD1 agrees at 8 bases. Per the germline V gene, CDR1 is MDHEN and CDR2 is SYDVKM. The CDR3 sequence is 17 residues long. V lost 6 bases to trimming and J lost 3 bases; unmatched junction nucleotides: 12. CDR3 in DNA: TGTGCCAGCAGGTTGACCTCCGGGACAGGCTACACCGGGGAGCTGTTTTTT. Protein product: CASRLTSGTGYTGELFF.

The chain is built from TRBV7-2 and TRBJ2-3; 10 bases align to TRBD2. CDR3 length equals 13 residues. V lost 8 bases and J lost 5; bases outside the gene matches: 4. From germline, CDR1 is SGHTA and CDR2 FQGNSA. The CDR3 sequence is CASGVAGGDTQYF. The CDR3 nucleotides are TGTGCCAGCGGAGTAGCGGGGGGAGATACGCAGTATTTT.

The chain joins TRBV28 to TRBJ1-1, with 8 nucleotides matching TRBD1. Germline values: CDR1 MDHEN, CDR2 SYDVKM. The J segment lost 0 bases and the V segment lost 4 bases, leaving 7 bases of the junction unmatched. The CDR3 spans 16 residues. The CDR3 here is CASSSAGTGLNTEAFF. CDR3 nucleotides: TGTGCCAGCAGTTCCGCCGGGACAGGATTGAACACTGAAGCTTTCTTT.

The chain carries TRBV18 and TRBJ1-2, with D unclear. V shed 3 bases and J shed 4 bases, with 21 bases lying between them. There are 17 residues in the CDR3. CDR1 and CDR2 (germline): KGHSH, LQKENI. The CDR3 DNA reads TGTGCCAGCTCACCGGGCGATCCGCCCCCGGAGGGCTATGGCTACACCTTC. Amino acids: CASSPGDPPPEGYGYTF.

This clone was observed once. This chain connects TRBV5-4 to TRBJ2-1, with 8 bases lining up with TRBD1. From germline, CDR1 is SGHNT and CDR2 YYREEE (reference sequence). After removal of 5 bases from V and 5 bases from J, the junction contained 3 bases not matched to a gene. The CDR3 extends over 13 amino acids. The CDR3 coding sequence is TGTGCCAGCAGACAGGACAGGGACAATGAGCAGTTCTTC. Protein sequence: CASRQDRDNEQFF.

This chain joins TRBV18 and TRBJ1-1; a weak D match, TRBD1 (5 bases). Germline loops: CDR1 KGHSH, CDR2 LQKENI. CDR3 size: 15 residues. Trimming removed 3 bases from V and 3 bases from J, with 14 bases in between. Here the CDR3 reads CASSPGSDSYTEAFF. CDR3 sequence (DNA): TGTGCCAGCTCACCCGGTTCTGACAGTTACACTGAAGCTTTCTTT.

On this clone itself: The conserved final phenylalanine or tryptophan is absent from the CDR3, which likely points to a read error. The DNA is omitted, as the CDR3 cannot be located on it reliably, and the CDR3 follows TCRdb's listing. V gene TRBV25-1 combines with J gene TRBJ1-6; no DNA check was done on the table's D call, TRBD1. Germline CDR1 reads MGHDK; CDR2 reads SYGVNS. Counting both end residues, the CDR3 totals 14 amino acids. The CDR3 here is CASSLGQAFMPLQV.

The V gene is TRBV6-5, the J gene TRBJ1-2, with D possibly being TRBD1 (5 bases). The CDR3 consists of 14 residues. Trimming left V 0 bases short and J 4 bases short, with 9 bases between. Germline lookup yields CDR1 MNHEY and CDR2 SVGAGI. The CDR3 spells CASSYSGEAYGYTF. For the CDR3, the DNA is TGTGCCAGCAGTTACTCGGGGGAGGCCTATGGCTACACCTTC.

This sequence joins TRBV5-1 and TRBJ2-7; D is perhaps TRBD1 (5 bases). The length of the CDR3 is 13 residues. From germline, CDR1 is SGHRS and CDR2 YFSETQ. The ends were cut back, 4 bases at V and 7 bases at J, with 15 bases in the middle. CDR3 DNA: TGCGCCAGCAGCCGAACTCAGGGTACGGAGCAGTACTTC. Its translation: CASSRTQGTEQYF.

The chain joins TRBV30 to TRBJ2-5; TRBD1 matches 10 bases. The CDR3 runs 15 residues. V was pared by 3 bases and J by 5 bases, with 9 bases of the junction left unmatched. Looked up from germline, CDR1 is GTSNPN and CDR2 is SVGIG (reference sequence). CDR3 DNA sequence: TGTGCCTGGAGACTACCGGGACAGGGGTCTGAGACCCAGTACTTC. Translating gives CAWRLPGQGSETQYF. The whole variable domain, remainder taken from reference TRBV30 and TRBJ2-5, is SQTIHQWPATLVQPVGSPLSLECTVEGTSNPNLYWYRQAAGRGLQLLFYSVGIGQISSEVPQNLSASRPQDRQFILSSKKLLLSDSGFYLCAWRLPGQGSETQYFGPGTRLLVL.

This chain links TRBV2 with TRBJ1-2, with 7 nucleotides matching TRBD1. V lost 8 bases and J lost 6; bases outside the gene matches: 15. The CDR3 runs to 15 residues. Germline values: CDR1 SNHLY, CDR2 FYNNEI. CDR3 DNA: TGTGCCAGCCCAGGGGGACCCTACAGTGGGGATGGCTACACCTTC. It is translated as CASPGGPYSGDGYTF.

The chain uses TRBV12-5 and TRBJ2-1; TRBD1 matches 10 bases. From germline, CDR1 is LGHNT and CDR2 FRNRAP. The CDR3 runs to 18 residues. Losses at the gene ends were 0 bases for V and 3 bases for J; bases not matched to a gene: 8. The CDR3 DNA follows: TGTGCTAGTGGTTTGGTACGAGGGACAGGGGAATTCTACAATGAGCAGTTCTTC. Amino acids: CASGLVRGTGEFYNEQFF.

The chain recombines TRBV7-9 with TRBJ2-7; maybe TRBD2 (6 bases). V lost 1 base, J lost 2 bases, and 12 bases lay in between. Germline values: CDR1 SEHNR, CDR2 FQNEAQ (reference sequence). The length of the CDR3 is 15 residues. DNA of the CDR3: TGTGCCAGCAGCTTAGTTGTGGGGAGGCCCTACGAGCAGTACTTC. As protein: CASSLVVGRPYEQYF. The entire variable domain, with the rest obtained from reference TRBV7-9 and TRBJ2-7, is as follows: DTGVSQNPRHKITKRGQNVTFRCDPISEHNRLYWYRQTLGQGPEFLTYFQNEAQLEKSRLLSDRFSAERPKGSFSTLEIQRTEQGDSAMYLCASSLVVGRPYEQYFGPGTRLTVT.

Regarding this clone: As the CDR3 is not closed by the conserved phenylalanine or tryptophan, this likely results from a read error. This chain joins TRBV15 and TRBJ1-5, with 9 bases that match TRBD1. The CDR3 has 15 residues. V was clipped by 3 bases and J by 7 bases; unmatched bases: 7. Germline V gives CDR1 LNHNV, CDR2 YYDKDF (reference sequence). The CDR3 loop is CATSRGQGFGQPQHV. In DNA, the CDR3 is TGTGCCACCAGCAGGGGACAGGGCTTTGGGCAGCCCCAGCATGTT.

This clone has a single count. The chain combines TRBV6-1 with TRBJ1-2; TRBD1 matches 8 bases. The CDR3 has 14 amino acids. The V segment lost 0 bases and the J segment 5 bases; nucleotides outside the gene matches: 2. Germline V lookup: CDR1 MNHNS, CDR2 SASEGT. Here the CDR3 reads CASSEAQGAYGYTF. Written as DNA, the CDR3 is TGTGCCAGCAGTGAAGCGCAGGGGGCGTATGGCTACACCTTC.

This chain uses TRBV7-6 with TRBJ2-7; 10 bases line up with TRBD1. The CDR3 is 15 amino acids. CDR1 is SGHVS and CDR2 is FNYEAQ in the germline V gene. The junction had 10 bases not matched to a gene; V was cut back by 5 bases and J by 6 bases. CDR3 DNA: TGTGCCAGCAGCGTAGGGGAGGGGACAGGGGCCGAGCAGTACTTC. Its translation is CASSVGEGTGAEQYF. Together with reference TRBV7-6 and TRBJ2-7, the CDR3 gives the full variable domain: GAGVSQSPRYKVTKRGQDVALRCDPISGHVSLYWYRQALGQGPEFLTYFNYEAQQDKSGLPNDRFSAERPEGSISTLTIQRTEQRDSAMYRCASSVGEGTGAEQYFGPGTRLTVT.

The rearrangement links TRBV18 to TRBJ2-7; the match to TRBD1 covers 9 bases. J gave up 4 bases and V 2 bases, and 3 bases lay outside the gene matches. This CDR3 is built from 14 residues. CDR1 and CDR2 from the germline V gene are KGHSH and LQKENI. DNA for the CDR3: TGTGCCAGCTCACCAGCGACAGGGGGTTACGAGCAGTACTTC. Translating gives CASSPATGGYEQYF.